The source of this T cell receptor beta chain is a study of spatial heterogeneity in lung cancer. The wider study: In the raw reads, each unique TCR and UMI combination was present more than ten times on average.

A unique molecular identifier was carried by every single TCR cDNA molecule. TCRdb used MiXCR to reprocess the 5' RACE reads, holding one entry per CDR3 protein. Of 39,000 or so distinct CDR3 sequences detected, approximately 3% appear once; the ten largest clones hold around 36%. Described time point: sample taken at primary tumor resection. Donors were roughly 72 untreated early-stage non-small cell lung cancer patients. Whole RNA came from tumor, nontumor lung or frozen PBMC and was sequenced without being sorted. This clonotype appeared a few times. This CDR3 spans 13 amino acids. Between the trimmed V and J ends, which lost 0 bases and 3 bases, there was a span of 6 bases. Germline V gene data show CDR1 as SGHRS and CDR2 as YFSETQ.

Sequenced here: normal lung tissue next to the tumor, sampled at surgery. The rearrangement links TRBV5-1 to TRBJ2-5; D is unclear. The TCR sequence derives from a male donor with early-stage non-small cell lung cancer. The CDR3 nucleotides read TGCGCCAGCAGCTTGGGTACCGAAGAGACCCAGTACTTC. It codes for CASSLGTEETQYF.